The 29 T cell receptor beta chains presented below share a single source sample, sequenced in a study of STAT5B mutations in CD4+ large granular lymphocyte leukemia. This table comes from immunoSEQ multiplex PCR, and its TCRdb copy is limited to in-frame clones, with some not included. The sample lists tens of thousands of clones; about 86% were seen once. The sample was CD4+ T cells from blood buffy coats. The origin of the receptors is a human donor in good health.

The rearrangement uses TRBV23-1 and TRBJ1-1, with TRBD1 matching 8 bases. TRBV23-1 carries the ORF label, with uncertain function. This CDR3 is 16 amino acids long. The junction had 12 bases not matched to a gene; V was cut back by 2 bases and J by 7 bases. The CDR3 coding sequence is TGCGCCAGCAGTCAACCAAAAGGACAGGGTTGGAGTGAAGCTTTCTTT. Its protein is CASSQPKGQGWSEAFF.

In this sample, this clone turned up a few times. The chain couples TRBV27 to TRBJ1-5, with D tentatively TRBD1 (5 bases). V lost 6 bases to trimming and J lost 6 bases, with 15 bases between them. The CDR3 runs 14 residues. CDR1 is MNHEY and CDR2 is SMNVEV in the germline V gene (reference sequence). CDR3 loop: CASSPTDRIQPQHF. In nucleotides, the CDR3 is TGTGCCAGCAGCCCGACAGATCGGATTCAGCCCCAGCATTTT.

The CDR3 bases are TGTGCCTGGAGTGTTCAGGCAGGGCCTGAAGCTTTCTTT. This gives the protein CAWSVQAGPEAFF. The chain carries TRBV30 and TRBJ1-1; a weak D match, TRBD1 (5 bases). Germline V CDR1 and CDR2: GTSNPN, SVGIG (reference sequence). This CDR3 has 13 amino acids. The ends were cut back, 0 bases at V and 6 bases at J, with 11 bases in the middle.

V and J are TRBV7-2 and TRBJ2-5; D is possibly TRBD1 (6 bases). This CDR3 contains 13 residues. Trimming left V 3 bases short and J 5 bases short, with 10 bases between. Germline CDR1 and CDR2: SGHTA and FQGNSA. DNA of the CDR3: TGTGCCAGCAGCTTGGGACACGGGGAGACCCAGTACTTC. Its protein product is CASSLGHGETQYF.

V and J are TRBV7-2 and TRBJ1-1; D is perhaps TRBD1 (5 bases). Trimming removed 5 bases from V and 4 bases from J, with 17 bases in between. The CDR3 loop spans 15 amino acids. Germline CDR1 is SGHTA and CDR2 is FQGNSA. This chain's CDR3 is CASSPRGRPVTEAFF. CDR3 sequence (DNA): TGTGCCAGCAGCCCGAGGGGCCGCCCGGTCACTGAAGCTTTCTTT.

Only a few counts were recorded for this clone. The chain uses TRBV6-1 and TRBJ2-7; maybe TRBD2 (5 bases). CDR1 and CDR2 (germline): MNHNS, SASEGT. CDR3 length equals 18 residues. The V end lost 2 bases, the J end lost 0 bases, and 20 bases lay between the germline ends. The CDR3: CASSERPLRRASSYEQYF. The CDR3 DNA reads TGTGCCAGCAGTGAACGTCCTCTAAGGCGGGCCAGCTCCTACGAGCAGTACTTC.

The gene calls are TRBV11-2 and TRBJ2-7; the D is unclear. Between the trimmed V and J ends, which lost 3 bases and 4 bases, there was a span of 13 bases. The CDR3 covers 14 residues. From germline, CDR1 is SGHAT and CDR2 FQNNGV. CDR3 loop: CASSFQLGRYEQYF. The CDR3 nucleotides read TGTGCCAGCAGCTTCCAACTGGGAAGATACGAGCAGTACTTC.

For the CDR3, the DNA is TGTGCCAGCAGCCCGGACAGTAGCAATCAGCCCCAGCATTTT. This encodes CASSPDSSNQPQHF. V gene TRBV6-6 combines with J gene TRBJ1-5, with D possibly TRBD1 on 6 matching bases. The CDR3 covers 14 residues. The germline CDR1 and CDR2 sequences are MNHNY and SVGAGI (reference sequence). Trimming removed 6 bases from V and 0 bases from J, with 9 bases in between.

The J gene is TRBJ2-7, the V gene TRBV6-5; unclear D gene. The CDR3 has 14 residues. V lost 0 bases and J lost 2, with 8 bases in between. CDR1 MNHEY and CDR2 SVGAGI come from the germline V gene. The CDR3 loop reads CASSYSRRTYEQYF. CDR3 DNA: TGTGCCAGCAGTTACTCGAGGAGAACCTACGAGCAGTACTTC.

The chain combines TRBV7-9 with TRBJ2-3; 12 bases map to TRBD2. Germline CDR1 reads SEHNR; CDR2 reads FQNEAQ (reference sequence). V was clipped by 6 bases and J by 2 bases; unmatched bases: 3. The CDR3 sequence is 15 residues long. CDR3 DNA sequence: TGTGCCAGCAGTGGGACTAGCGGGCCCACAGATACGCAGTATTTT. The encoded protein is CASSGTSGPTDTQYF.

The V call is TRBV5-4, the J call TRBJ2-5, with no clear D. Germline loops: CDR1 SGHNT, CDR2 YYREEE (reference sequence). This CDR3 contains 12 residues. V lost 3 bases and J 4 bases, leaving 7 bases between the germline ends. The CDR3 sequence: CASSSPIETQYF. As DNA, the CDR3 is TGTGCCAGCAGCTCTCCTATAGAGACCCAGTACTTC.

The rearrangement links TRBV25-1 to TRBJ2-1; D possibly corresponds to TRBD1 (6 bases). V was clipped by 0 bases and J by 2 bases, with 8 bases between them. Germline-derived CDR1 and CDR2 are MGHDK and SYGVNS. This CDR3 is 15 amino acids long. Here the CDR3 DNA reads TGTGCCAGCAGTGAATACAGGGGCGCCTACAATGAGCAGTTCTTC. Its translation: CASSEYRGAYNEQFF.

V and J are TRBV9 and TRBJ2-7; 7 bases fit TRBD1. Trimming cost V 4 bases and J 3 bases; bases outside gene matches: 10. CDR1 and CDR2 from the germline V gene are SGDLS and YYNGEE. This CDR3 is built from 15 residues. The CDR3: CASSLQGDSFYEQYF. The CDR3 DNA reads as TGTGCCAGCAGCCTTCAGGGGGACAGCTTCTACGAGCAGTACTTC.

The table lists this clone with a count of one. The chain links TRBV7-2 to TRBJ2-2; D gene ambiguous. In germline, CDR1 is SGHTA, CDR2 FQGNSA. The length of the CDR3 is 13 residues. V was pared by 7 bases and J by 6 bases, with 12 bases between. In DNA, the CDR3 is TGTGCCAGCATCCTAAGGGTTCCCGGGGAGCTGTTTTTT. Protein sequence: CASILRVPGELFF.

This chain connects TRBV4-2 to TRBJ2-5; either TRBD1 or TRBD2 may supply D (5 bases each). Germline V gene lookup returns CDR1 LGHNA and CDR2 YNFKEQ. This CDR3 has 15 residues. Trimming cost V 7 bases and J 2 bases, with 17 bases left between them. CDR3 nucleotide sequence: TGTGCCAGCACTAACTTAGGGACGACGCAAGAGACCCAGTACTTC. Its translation is CASTNLGTTQETQYF.

The chain carries TRBV5-6 and TRBJ2-6; weak D call: TRBD2 (5 bases). Germline V lookup: CDR1 SGHDT, CDR2 YYEEEE. The CDR3 covers 14 residues. The germline V and J ends were trimmed by 4 bases and 2 bases, with 7 bases remaining between them. The CDR3 reads CASSGETGANVLTF. The CDR3 DNA reads TGTGCCAGCAGCGGGGAGACTGGGGCCAACGTCCTGACTTTC.

The DNA of the CDR3 is TGTGCCAGCAGTTACACAGGGGGAAACACTGAAGCTTTCTTT. It is translated as CASSYTGGNTEAFF. This chain uses TRBV6-5 with TRBJ1-1, with 8 bases matching TRBD1. The CDR3 loop spans 14 amino acids. Germline loops: CDR1 MNHEY, CDR2 SVGAGI. V lost 2 bases and J lost 2; bases outside the gene matches: 1.

This clone was picked up one time. The chain joins TRBV7-6 to TRBJ2-1; D might be TRBD1 (6 bases). This CDR3 has 13 amino acids. CDR1 SGHVS and CDR2 FNYEAQ come from the germline V gene. V was cut by 4 bases and J by 4 bases, with 8 bases left in between. The CDR3 nucleotides are TGTGCCAGCAGCTCACAGGGATACAATGAGCAGTTCTTC. Its protein product is CASSSQGYNEQFF.

The rearrangement links TRBV5-1 to TRBJ2-1; the D gene is possibly TRBD2 (6 bases). The CDR3 runs to 13 residues. CDR1 is SGHRS, CDR2 YFSETQ, per germline. With 4 bases removed from V and 5 bases from J, the gap between germline ends came to 10 bases. The CDR3, as DNA: TGCGCCAGCAGCGAAAGACTAGACAATGAGCAGTTCTTC. Translated, it gives CASSERLDNEQFF. The full variable domain, its missing parts supplied by reference TRBV5-1 and TRBJ2-1, is KAGVTQTPRYLIKTRGQQVTLSCSPISGHRSVSWYQQTPGQGLQFLFEYFSETQRNKGNFPGRFSGRQFSNSRSEMNVSTLELGDSALYLCASSERLDNEQFFGPGTRLTVL.

This chain connects TRBV7-2 to TRBJ2-1; D is uncertain. There are 12 residues in the CDR3. The V end was cut by 1 base, the J end by 4 bases, with 2 bases between. Germline loops: CDR1 SGHTA, CDR2 FQGNSA. The CDR3 DNA reads TGTGCCAGCAGCTTAGATTACAATGAGCAGTTCTTC. It encodes CASSLDYNEQFF.

This clone was observed a few times. The V and J genes are TRBV2 and TRBJ2-1; the match to TRBD1 covers 7 bases. CDR1 is SNHLY, CDR2 FYNNEI, per germline. CDR3 size: 14 residues. V gave up 4 bases and J gave up 9 bases; unmatched junction bases: 9. The CDR3 DNA follows: TGTGCCAGCAGTGCCGAGACAGGGTGGAGTGAGCAGTTCTTC. This encodes CASSAETGWSEQFF.

This sequence joins TRBV5-1 and TRBJ2-1; perhaps TRBD2 as D (5 bases). The CDR3 has 17 amino acids. With 5 bases removed from V and 2 bases from J, the gap between germline ends came to 20 bases. Germline CDR1 reads SGHRS; CDR2 reads YFSETQ. CDR3 nucleotides: TGCGCCAGCAGGTCCGACTTCGCGGGTGGGGCCTACAATGAGCAGTTCTTC. As protein: CASRSDFAGGAYNEQFF.

The chain links TRBV9 to TRBJ1-1; weak D call: TRBD1 (6 bases). Germline V gives CDR1 SGDLS, CDR2 YYNGEE. Trimming removed 0 bases from V and 8 bases from J, with 17 bases in between. The CDR3 runs to 15 residues. CDR3 protein: CASSVEGQRREEAFF. The CDR3 DNA follows: TGTGCCAGCAGCGTAGAGGGACAACGACGCGAAGAAGCTTTCTTT.

The chain uses TRBV12-5 and TRBJ2-3, with 11 bases fitting TRBD2. This CDR3 is 19 amino acids long. Germline trimming cut 2 bases from V and 2 bases from J; bases unmatched to any gene: 12. Germline-derived CDR1 and CDR2 are LGHNT and FRNRAP. In nucleotides, the CDR3 is TGTGCTAGTGGTTTGCGAGGTGATGGGACTAGCGGACACACAGATACGCAGTATTTT. This gives the protein CASGLRGDGTSGHTDTQYF.

CDR3 sequence reads: CASATGHGNKETQYF. The CDR3 DNA is TGCGCCAGCGCGACGGGACACGGAAACAAAGAGACCCAGTACTTC. The chain links TRBV10-2 to TRBJ2-5; D possibly corresponds to TRBD1 (6 bases). This CDR3 is 15 amino acids long. The germline CDR1 and CDR2 sequences are WSHSY and SAAADI. The ends were cut back, 8 bases at V and 3 bases at J, with 19 bases in the middle.

The chain recombines TRBV19 with TRBJ1-5, with 8 nucleotides matching TRBD1. The CDR3 runs 15 residues. Germline-derived CDR1 and CDR2 are LNHDA and SQIVND (reference sequence). The V segment lost 7 bases and the J segment 3 bases; nucleotides outside the gene matches: 8. The DNA of the CDR3 is TGTGCCAGTACAATTCAGGGGGCATACAATCAGCCCCAGCATTTT. This gives the protein CASTIQGAYNQPQHF.

The chain is built from TRBV19 and TRBJ2-7; TRBD1 aligns across 11 bases. The CDR3 is 15 amino acids. After removal of 6 bases from V and 6 bases from J, the junction contained 10 bases not matched to a gene. The V gene's germline CDR1 is LNHDA and CDR2 SQIVND (reference sequence). The DNA for the CDR3 is TGTGCCAGTAGGAATATCAGGACAGGGGGCTCCGAGCAGTACTTC. Amino acid sequence: CASRNIRTGGSEQYF.

This rearrangement joins TRBV6-1 to TRBJ2-7; the D gene is possibly TRBD1 (5 bases). V was pared by 4 bases and J by 2 bases, with 9 bases between. This CDR3 spans 13 amino acids. Germline V gene data show CDR1 as MNHNS and CDR2 as SASEGT. The chain's CDR3 is CASSGAGTYEQYF. CDR3 in DNA: TGTGCCAGCAGTGGGGCAGGGACCTACGAGCAGTACTTC.

This clone was picked up one time. The rearrangement links TRBV27 to TRBJ2-5; 10 bases fit TRBD1. In germline, CDR1 is MNHEY, CDR2 SMNVEV (reference sequence). The trim removed 5 bases at V and 1 base at J, leaving 4 bases unmatched. The CDR3 sequence is 15 residues long. CDR3 loop: CASSRRTGGQETQYF. The DNA for the CDR3 is TGTGCCAGCAGTCGCCGGACAGGGGGCCAAGAGACCCAGTACTTC.